In this sample, the clone carrying this T cell receptor beta chain turned up many times. Its antigen is unknown. The unsorted libraries had their origin in 2 million PBMCs stored at -80 C. Each CDR3 protein is one row after TCRdb ran MiXCR on the 5' RACE reads. Among 65,000 to 90,000 distinct CDR3 sequences listed, over 9% were seen once. Germline CDR1 and CDR2: SQVTM and ANQGSEA. The ends were cut back, 1 base at V and 13 bases at J, with 13 bases in the middle. The CDR3 runs to 11 residues. The sample belongs to a study of neurological immune-mediated disorders. Findings of the study overall: Whereas HTLV-1-associated myelopathy showed the most TCR clonal expansion, multiple sclerosis showed the least, with levels below those of healthy controls.

Sample: PBMCs. The sequence came from a man aged 40-55 years in good health. The chain couples TRBV29-1 to TRBJ2-5, with no clear D. CDR3 region: CSVEAEQLGYF. For the CDR3, the DNA is TGCAGCGTTGAAGCGGAACAACTGGGGTACTTC.